These 15 T cell receptor beta chains originate from one sample sequenced in a study of blood T cell repertoires in COVID-19. Here immunoSEQ multiplex PCR was the method, and the copy in TCRdb shows in-frame clones only, minus some. The sample has around 24,000 clones; 86% are singletons. Material for sequencing was peripheral blood. The receptors here all came from a human donor with active COVID-19. The donor label of this sample is uncertain.

The J gene is TRBJ2-2, the V gene TRBV9; 7 bases are a match to TRBD2. V shed 0 bases, J shed 4 bases, and the junction held 6 bases outside the gene matches. Germline loops: CDR1 SGDLS, CDR2 YYNGEE. This CDR3 contains 16 residues. The chain's CDR3 is CASSVVGGASTGELFF. The CDR3 nucleotides are TGTGCCAGCAGCGTAGTGGGAGGGGCCAGCACCGGGGAGCTGTTTTTT. Filled out from reference TRBV9 and TRBJ2-2, the complete variable domain reads DSGVTQTPKHLITATGQRVTLRCSPRSGDLSVYWYQQSLDQGLQFLIQYYNGEERAKGNILERFSAQQFPDLHSELNLSSLELGDSALYFCASSVVGGASTGELFFGEGSRLTVL.

V and J are TRBV7-8 and TRBJ2-2, with 9 bases lining up with TRBD2. V shed 5 bases, J shed 7 bases, and the junction held 17 bases outside the gene matches. The germline CDR1 and CDR2 sequences are SGHVS and FQNEAQ. This CDR3 comprises 18 residues. The CDR3 bases are TGTGCCAGCAGCCCCGCGTCTTTAGCGGGAGTAAGTGGCGGGGAGCTGTTTTTT. It translates to CASSPASLAGVSGGELFF.

The chain is built from TRBV6-5 and TRBJ2-7; maybe TRBD2 (6 bases). V lost 6 bases and J lost 2, with 14 bases in between. The V gene's germline CDR1 is MNHEY and CDR2 SVGAGI. The CDR3 totals 14 residues. The CDR3 coding sequence is TGTGCCAGCAGGAGGGACTTTACCCCCTACGAGCAGTACTTC. Translating gives CASRRDFTPYEQYF.

The chain couples TRBV7-9 to TRBJ2-7, with 9 bases aligning to TRBD1. Germline loops: CDR1 SEHNR, CDR2 FQNEAQ (reference sequence). The CDR3 spans 16 residues. V lost 0 bases to trimming and J lost 6 bases; unmatched junction nucleotides: 9. The CDR3 loop is CASSLALGTGKAEQYF. The CDR3 DNA reads TGTGCCAGCAGCTTAGCCCTCGGGACAGGGAAGGCCGAGCAGTACTTC.

The chain employs TRBV19 and TRBJ1-2; 11 nucleotides match TRBD1. CDR1 is LNHDA, CDR2 SQIVND, per germline (reference sequence). This CDR3 spans 14 amino acids. Losses at the gene ends were 4 bases for V and 7 bases for J; bases not matched to a gene: 5. CDR3 protein: CASSSPGQGVGYTF. The CDR3 nucleotides are TGTGCCAGTAGTAGTCCGGGACAGGGGGTTGGCTACACCTTC.

V is TRBV9 and J is TRBJ2-7; 8 nucleotides align to TRBD1. The V gene's germline CDR1 is SGDLS and CDR2 YYNGEE. The CDR3 runs to 16 residues. Germline trimming cut 4 bases from V and 3 bases from J; bases unmatched to any gene: 12. CDR3 residues: CASSPQDGTGYYEQYF. CDR3 DNA: TGTGCCAGCAGCCCTCAAGATGGGACAGGATACTACGAGCAGTACTTC.

The V and J genes are TRBV7-2 and TRBJ1-3; D is unclear. Trimming removed 1 base from V and 0 bases from J, with 10 bases in between. The germline V gene has CDR1 SGHTA and CDR2 FQGNSA. The CDR3 spans 16 residues. In nucleotides, the CDR3 is TGTGCCAGCAGCTTAGAAGCGCCAAACTCTGGAAACACCATATATTTT. This gives the protein CASSLEAPNSGNTIYF.

V gene TRBV7-9 combines with J gene TRBJ2-3, with 12 bases aligning to TRBD2. Germline lookup yields CDR1 SEHNR and CDR2 FQNEAQ (reference sequence). CDR3 length: 19 amino acids. J gave up 2 bases and V 4 bases, and 13 bases lay outside the gene matches. The CDR3 loop reads CASSSLLAGGPLLTDTQYF. The CDR3 coding sequence is TGTGCCAGCAGCTCCTTACTAGCGGGGGGCCCCTTACTCACAGATACGCAGTATTTT.

This chain's CDR3 is CASSHRGSGNTIYF. The CDR3 DNA reads as TGTGCCAGCAGTCACAGGGGCTCTGGAAACACCATATATTTT. The rearrangement links TRBV27 to TRBJ1-3; TRBD1 aligns across 7 bases. V trimming: 5 bases; J trimming: 0 bases; junction bases outside the gene matches: 1. Looked up from germline, CDR1 is MNHEY and CDR2 is SMNVEV (reference sequence). The CDR3 is 14 amino acids.

V gene TRBV9 combines with J gene TRBJ2-5; no definite D call. The CDR3 is 12 amino acids. The V end was cut by 0 bases, the J end by 5 bases, with 5 bases between. Germline V gene data show CDR1 as SGDLS and CDR2 as YYNGEE. In DNA, the CDR3 is TGTGCCAGCAGCGTAGCTCAGGAGACCCAGTACTTC. Translated: CASSVAQETQYF.

V usage is TRBV28 and J usage is TRBJ2-2, with D unresolved. V shed 3 bases and J shed 4 bases, with 6 bases lying between them. The CDR3 consists of 13 residues. Per the germline V gene, CDR1 is MDHEN and CDR2 is SYDVKM. CDR3: CASSLATTGELFF. The CDR3 DNA reads TGTGCCAGCAGTTTGGCCACCACCGGGGAGCTGTTTTTT.

The chain is built from TRBV6-2 or TRBV6-3 and TRBJ2-1; weak D call: TRBD2 (5 bases). The CDR3 has 13 residues. V was trimmed by 6 bases and J by 10 bases, leaving 16 bases between them. Germline values: CDR1 MNHEY, CDR2 SVGEGT. The CDR3 loop is CASSPTAQREQFF. Here the CDR3 DNA reads TGTGCCAGCAGCCCTACAGCGCAGCGGGAGCAGTTCTTC.

J is TRBJ1-1 and V is TRBV29-1, with D hard to call. This CDR3 is 15 amino acids long. Germline CDR1 and CDR2: SQVTM and ANQGSEA. Between the trimmed V and J ends, which lost 2 bases and 1 base, there was a span of 14 bases. CDR3: CSVESAVRRNTEAFF. In DNA form, the CDR3 reads TGCAGCGTTGAATCGGCGGTACGAAGGAACACTGAAGCTTTCTTT.

The chain carries TRBV21-1 and TRBJ2-5; TRBD2, the table's D call, lacks a check against the DNA. TRBV21-1 is a recognized pseudogene. The CDR3 loop spans 15 amino acids. The CDR3 DNA reads as TGTGCCAGCAGTCCAGCGGGGGCCCTTTGGGAGACCCAGTACTTC. Translation: CASSPAGALWETQYF.

This chain connects TRBV29-1 to TRBJ2-2; D is possibly TRBD2 (6 bases). Trimming removed 6 bases at V and 3 bases at J, with 14 bases between. The germline V gene encodes CDR1 SQVTM and CDR2 ANQGSEA. The CDR3 loop spans 14 amino acids. CDR3 nucleotide sequence: TGCAGCGTCGTAGTCGGGAGTCACACCGGGGAGCTGTTTTTT. It translates to CSVVVGSHTGELFF.